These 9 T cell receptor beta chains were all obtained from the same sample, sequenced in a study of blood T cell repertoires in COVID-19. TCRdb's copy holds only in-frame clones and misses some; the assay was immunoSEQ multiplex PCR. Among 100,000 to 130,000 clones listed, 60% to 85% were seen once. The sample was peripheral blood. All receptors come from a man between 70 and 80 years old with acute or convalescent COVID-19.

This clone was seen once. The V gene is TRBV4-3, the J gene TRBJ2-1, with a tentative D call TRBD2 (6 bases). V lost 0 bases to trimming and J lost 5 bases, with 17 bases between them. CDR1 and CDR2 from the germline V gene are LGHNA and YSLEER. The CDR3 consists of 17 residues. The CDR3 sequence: CASSQEPAQGGHNEQFF. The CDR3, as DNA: TGCGCCAGCAGCCAAGAGCCCGCCCAGGGAGGTCACAATGAGCAGTTCTTC.

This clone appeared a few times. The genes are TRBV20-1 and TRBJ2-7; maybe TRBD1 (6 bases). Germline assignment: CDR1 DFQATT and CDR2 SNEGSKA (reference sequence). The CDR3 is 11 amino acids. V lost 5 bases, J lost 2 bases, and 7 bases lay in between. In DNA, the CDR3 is TGCAGTGCTGGGACAACCTACGAGCAGTACTTC. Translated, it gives CSAGTTYEQYF.

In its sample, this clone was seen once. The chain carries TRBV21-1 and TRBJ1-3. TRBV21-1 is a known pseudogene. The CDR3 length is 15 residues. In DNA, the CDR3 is TGTGCCAGCAGCAAAGCTGAGGGTATTGGAAACACCATATATTTT. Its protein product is CASSKAEGIGNTIYF.

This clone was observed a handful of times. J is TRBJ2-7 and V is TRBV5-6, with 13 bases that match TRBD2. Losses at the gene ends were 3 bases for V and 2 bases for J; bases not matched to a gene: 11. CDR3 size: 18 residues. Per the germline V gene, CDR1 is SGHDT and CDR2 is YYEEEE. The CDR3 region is CASSSYGTSGALTYEQYF. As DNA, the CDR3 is TGTGCCAGCAGCTCCTACGGGACTAGCGGGGCTCTCACCTACGAGCAGTACTTC.

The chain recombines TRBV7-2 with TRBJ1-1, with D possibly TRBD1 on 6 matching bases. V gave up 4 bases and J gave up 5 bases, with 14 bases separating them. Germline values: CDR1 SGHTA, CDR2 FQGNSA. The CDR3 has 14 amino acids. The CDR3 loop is CASSSPDRGTEAFF. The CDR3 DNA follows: TGTGCCAGCAGCTCCCCGGACAGAGGAACTGAAGCTTTCTTT.

CDR3 in DNA: TGTGCCAGCAGTCAGATACTGACAGGGGCGTCCAATCAGCCCCAGCATTTT. The encoded protein is CASSQILTGASNQPQHF. V is TRBV27 and J is TRBJ1-5; TRBD1 agrees at 8 bases. Looked up from germline, CDR1 is MNHEY and CDR2 is SMNVEV (reference sequence). This CDR3 has 17 amino acids. After removal of 5 bases from V and 3 bases from J, the junction contained 12 bases not matched to a gene.

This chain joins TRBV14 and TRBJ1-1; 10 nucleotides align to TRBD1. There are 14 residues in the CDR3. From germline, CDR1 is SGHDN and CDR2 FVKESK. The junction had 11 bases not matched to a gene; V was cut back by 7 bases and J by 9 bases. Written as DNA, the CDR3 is TGTGCCAGCAACGCGGGGACAGGGGAACAACAAGCTTTCTTT. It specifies CASNAGTGEQQAFF. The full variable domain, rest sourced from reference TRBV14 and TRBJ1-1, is EAGVTQFPSHSVIEKGQTVTLRCDPISGHDNLYWYRRVMGKEIKFLLHFVKESKQDESGMPNNRFLAERTGGTYSTLKVQPAELEDSGVYFCASNAGTGEQQAFFGQGTRLTVV.

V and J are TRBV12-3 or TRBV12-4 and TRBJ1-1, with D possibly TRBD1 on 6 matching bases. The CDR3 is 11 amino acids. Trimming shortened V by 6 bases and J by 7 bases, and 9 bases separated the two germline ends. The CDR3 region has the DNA TGTGCCAGCAGCCAGACAGGTGAAGCTTTCTTT. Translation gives CASSQTGEAFF.

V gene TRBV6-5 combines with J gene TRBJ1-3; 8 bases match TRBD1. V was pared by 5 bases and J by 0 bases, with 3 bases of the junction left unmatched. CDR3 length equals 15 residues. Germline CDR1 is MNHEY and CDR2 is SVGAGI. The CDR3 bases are TGTGCCAGCAGTCAAACAGGGGGCTCTGGAAACACCATATATTTT. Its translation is CASSQTGGSGNTIYF.